The 30 T cell receptor beta chains listed next were all sequenced from one sample in a study of blood T cells in healthy people across ages. The use of a sample-barcoded 5' primer and a J-beta primer mix characterized a second PCR of about 7 to 12 cycles. TCRdb re-called the 5' RACE reads with MiXCR, one entry per CDR3 protein. Of under 2,000,000 distinct CDR3 sequences in the sample, less than 50% were seen once. Sequenced sample: blood. The source of these receptors is a middle-aged woman in good health.

This clonotype was seen a few times. This chain joins TRBV7-2 and TRBJ2-6; 10 bases agree with TRBD1. CDR1 is SGHTA, CDR2 FQGNSA, per germline. The CDR3 totals 18 residues. The V and J ends lost 5 bases and 3 bases, in that order; junction bases with no gene match: 10. CDR3 in amino acids: CASSLLRDRGSGANVLTF. CDR3 nucleotide sequence: TGTGCCAGCAGCCTTCTCCGGGACAGGGGAAGTGGGGCCAACGTCCTGACTTTC.

This sequence joins TRBV4-3 and TRBJ2-1, with 10 bases aligning to TRBD2. There are 17 residues in the CDR3. The V gene end was trimmed by 0 bases and the J gene end by 13 bases; junction bases not matched to a gene: 15. The V gene's germline CDR1 is LGHNA and CDR2 YSLEER. The CDR3 coding sequence is TGCGCCAGCAGCCAAGATCCAGCGGGGGGGCTCCAAGAGACCCAGTTCTTC. It yields the protein CASSQDPAGGLQETQFF.

This clonotype has a handful of counts. The CDR3 here is CASTRTGGSEQYF. CDR3 coding DNA: TGTGCCAGCACCCGGACGGGGGGCTCCGAGCAGTACTTC. The chain employs TRBV6-2 or TRBV6-3 and TRBJ2-7, with D perhaps TRBD2 (7 bases). V dropped 7 bases and J dropped 6 bases, with 16 bases sitting between them. The CDR3 is 13 amino acids. From germline, CDR1 is MNHEY and CDR2 SVGEGT.

The chain has TRBV5-1 and TRBJ2-3; D might be TRBD1 (6 bases). This CDR3 has 16 amino acids. V was clipped by 2 bases and J by 1 base, with 14 bases between them. CDR1 and CDR2 (germline): SGHRS, YFSETQ. CDR3 sequence (DNA): TGCGCCAGCAGCTTATCCCAGGGGATCGGCACAGATACGCAGTATTTT. Amino acids: CASSLSQGIGTDTQYF.

This clonotype was found a few times. The V call is TRBV20-1, the J call TRBJ1-4; no firm D call. This CDR3 spans 20 amino acids. The germline V and J ends were trimmed by 0 bases and 7 bases, with 30 bases remaining between them. Germline values: CDR1 DFQATT, CDR2 SNEGSKA (reference sequence). Here the CDR3 reads CSARDRRICGKRCKGEKLFF. In nucleotides, the CDR3 is TGCAGTGCTAGAGATCGGCGGATCTGCGGGAAGAGGTGTAAAGGTGAAAAACTGTTTTTT.

The chain carries TRBV20-1 and TRBJ1-4; 8 positions agree with TRBD1. Germline CDR1 is DFQATT and CDR2 is SNEGSKA (reference sequence). The CDR3 is made up of 13 amino acids. V gave up 4 bases and J gave up 8 bases; unmatched junction bases: 6. The CDR3 region is CSATGGIGEKLFF. Written as DNA, the CDR3 is TGCAGTGCTACAGGGGGCATAGGGGAAAAACTGTTTTTT.

The rearrangement uses TRBV6-6 and TRBJ2-7; 7 positions agree with TRBD1. TRBJ2-5 matches the DNA end more closely, so the J call is doubtful. From germline, CDR1 is MNHNY and CDR2 SVGAGI (reference sequence). This CDR3 comprises 16 residues. CDR3 bases: TGTGCCAGCAGTTTGTTACCCCAGGGAAGGACAGGGACCCAGTACTTC. This codes for CASSLLPQGRTGTQYF.

The gene calls are TRBV20-1 and TRBJ2-1; 7 positions agree with TRBD2. Germline V gene sequence: CDR1 DFQATT, CDR2 SNEGSKA (reference sequence). CDR3 length: 16 amino acids. J gave up 7 bases and V 0 bases, and 12 bases lay outside the gene matches. CDR3 region: CSAREEGAGLRNEQFF. The CDR3 DNA reads TGCAGTGCTAGAGAAGAAGGAGCGGGGTTAAGGAATGAGCAGTTCTTC.

V gene TRBV14 combines with J gene TRBJ2-5; 10 positions agree with TRBD1. CDR3 length: 13 amino acids. Unmatched junction bases numbered 11, after V lost 8 bases and J lost 11 bases. Looked up from germline, CDR1 is SGHDN and CDR2 is FVKESK. The CDR3 here is CASQGQGYNEQYF. CDR3 DNA: TGTGCCAGCCAGGGACAGGGGTACAATGAGCAGTACTTC. The full variable domain, in which reference TRBV14 and TRBJ2-5 provide the parts outside the CDR3, is EAGVTQFPSHSVIEKGQTVTLRCDPISGHDNLYWYRRVMGKEIKFLLHFVKESKQDESGMPNNRFLAERTGGTYSTLKVQPAELEDSGVYFCASQGQGYNEQYFGPGTRLLVL.

The CDR3 DNA is TGCGCCAGCAGCTTTAGGGCCCGACAGGACCAAGAGACCCAGTACTTC. Its translation is CASSFRARQDQETQYF. V usage is TRBV5-1 and J usage is TRBJ2-5; tentative D call: TRBD1 (6 bases). The germline V gene has CDR1 SGHRS and CDR2 YFSETQ. The CDR3 totals 16 residues. Trimming stripped 2 bases from V and 0 bases from J, with 14 bases between.

The V call is TRBV7-3, the J call TRBJ2-6, with D tentatively TRBD1 or TRBD2 (6 bases each). The CDR3 covers 19 residues. Germline V CDR1 and CDR2: SGHTA, FQGTGA. Trimming took 0 bases from V and 0 from J, leaving 15 bases between them. The CDR3 nucleotides are TGTGCCAGCAGCTTAACGGGGGGCACGGATCTCTCTGGGGCCAACGTCCTGACTTTC. This codes for CASSLTGGTDLSGANVLTF.

This clonotype was seen repeatedly, ten times or more. The chain couples TRBV7-2 to TRBJ2-3, with TRBD1 identical over 7 bases. With 3 bases clipped from V and 1 base from J, the junction kept 4 bases outside the gene matches. Looked up from germline, CDR1 is SGHTA and CDR2 is FQGNSA. There are 15 residues in the CDR3. The CDR3, as DNA: TGTGCCAGCAGCTTCCCAGGGGGTGGCACAGATACGCAGTATTTT. Amino acid sequence: CASSFPGGGTDTQYF.

The CDR3 region is CASSDQGEVGYTF. The CDR3 DNA is TGTGCCAGCAGTGACCAGGGGGAAGTTGGCTACACCTTC. The V call is TRBV28, the J call TRBJ1-2; 7 bases line up with TRBD1. Losses at the gene ends were 5 bases for V and 7 bases for J; bases not matched to a gene: 7. This CDR3 is built from 13 residues. CDR1 MDHEN and CDR2 SYDVKM come from the germline V gene.

This clonotype was seen a handful of times. In DNA form, the CDR3 reads TGCGCCAGCTTCTCTGGAGCAGGGTTGGCAGATACGCAGTATTTT. Protein: CASFSGAGLADTQYF. The V and J genes are TRBV5-1 and TRBJ2-3; weak D call: TRBD1 (5 bases). The CDR3 covers 15 residues. V was pared by 7 bases and J by 4 bases, with 19 bases between. Germline assignment: CDR1 SGHRS and CDR2 YFSETQ.

J is TRBJ2-3 and V is TRBV12-3 or TRBV12-4; no firm D call. Trimming cost V 6 bases and J 1 base, with 11 bases left between them. This CDR3 has 14 amino acids. The CDR3 spells CASRPRLRTDTQYF. The DNA of the CDR3 is TGTGCCAGCAGACCGAGACTCCGCACAGATACGCAGTATTTT.

This clonotype has a count of ten or more. The chain has TRBV13 and TRBJ2-7, with D possibly matching TRBD1 (6 bases). The CDR3 length is 12 residues. Per germline, CDR1 PRHDT and CDR2 FYEKMQ (reference sequence). The V gene lost 6 bases and the J gene lost 4 bases, with 10 bases spanning the gap. In DNA, the CDR3 is TGTGCCAGCAGTAAAGGGGGTTACGAGCAGTACTTC. Translating it yields CASSKGGYEQYF. The full variable domain, with the rest looked up from reference TRBV13 and TRBJ2-7, is AAGVIQSPRHLIKEKRETATLKCYPIPRHDTVYWYQQGPGQDPQFLISFYEKMQSDKGSIPDRFSAQQFSDYHSELNMSSLELGDSALYFCASSKGGYEQYFGPGTRLTVT.

V is TRBV5-1 and J is TRBJ2-3, with TRBD2 matching over 12 bases. V lost 0 bases and J lost 6; bases outside the gene matches: 8. Germline CDR1 reads SGHRS; CDR2 reads YFSETQ. The CDR3 is 17 amino acids. This chain's CDR3 is CASSLAASGGAWDTQYF. In DNA form, the CDR3 reads TGCGCCAGCAGCTTGGCGGCTAGCGGGGGGGCCTGGGATACGCAGTATTTT. Together with reference TRBV5-1 and TRBJ2-3, the CDR3 gives the full variable domain: KAGVTQTPRYLIKTRGQQVTLSCSPISGHRSVSWYQQTPGQGLQFLFEYFSETQRNKGNFPGRFSGRQFSNSRSEMNVSTLELGDSALYLCASSLAASGGAWDTQYFGPGTRLTVL.

This clonotype was seen repeatedly, ten times or more. V is TRBV4-3 and J is TRBJ2-5; 11 bases are a match to TRBD1. V was clipped by 2 bases and J by 4 bases; unmatched bases: 6. The CDR3 is made up of 16 amino acids. From germline, CDR1 is LGHNA and CDR2 YSLEER. The CDR3 DNA reads as TGCGCCAGCAGCCAACGACTAGGGACAGGGGGAGAGACCCAGTACTTC. The encoded protein is CASSQRLGTGGETQYF.

The rearrangement uses TRBV4-2 and TRBJ2-5, with D perhaps matching TRBD1 (5 bases). Germline values: CDR1 LGHNA, CDR2 YNFKEQ. V was trimmed by 1 base and J by 11 bases, leaving 17 bases between them. The CDR3 runs 14 residues. CDR3 amino acids: CASSQGLTVNEQYF. The CDR3 nucleotides read TGTGCCAGCAGCCAAGGCCTGACAGTAAATGAGCAGTACTTC.

The rearrangement joins TRBV29-1 to TRBJ2-1; perhaps TRBD2 as D (5 bases). With 5 bases removed from V and 13 bases from J, the gap between germline ends came to 21 bases. CDR1 is SQVTM and CDR2 is ANQGSEA in the germline V gene. The CDR3 extends over 13 amino acids. CDR3 region: CSVPLRASPLQFF. CDR3 DNA: TGCAGCGTTCCCCTTAGGGCTAGCCCTCTCCAGTTCTTC.

This clonotype turned up a few times. The rearrangement joins TRBV5-5 to TRBJ1-2; 9 nucleotides line up with TRBD1. The CDR3 runs to 14 residues. Unmatched junction bases numbered 6, after V lost 4 bases and J lost 5 bases. Germline loops: CDR1 SGHKS, CDR2 YYEKEE (reference sequence). CDR3 in amino acids: CASSRPTGGYGYTF. The DNA for the CDR3 is TGTGCCAGCAGCCGGCCGACAGGGGGGTATGGCTACACCTTC.

The V call is TRBV7-9, the J call TRBJ1-2; 7 bases fit TRBD1. CDR3 length: 13 residues. Germline values: CDR1 SEHNR, CDR2 FQNEAQ (reference sequence). Trimming took 4 bases from V and 10 from J; bases not matched to a gene: 9. The CDR3 DNA reads as TGTGCCAGCAGCTATGGGACAGTTGGGGACTACACCTTC. Its translation is CASSYGTVGDYTF.

The chain employs TRBV29-1 and TRBJ2-5; 7 nucleotides match TRBD2. The germline V gene encodes CDR1 SQVTM and CDR2 ANQGSEA. V lost 6 bases and J lost 5; bases outside the gene matches: 9. The CDR3 extends over 13 amino acids. DNA for the CDR3: TGCAGCGTGGAGCGGGGTCTATGGGAGACCCAGTACTTC. This encodes CSVERGLWETQYF.

This clonotype has more than one count but fewer than ten. The junction shows a germline mismatch at one end, possibly a read error. V usage is TRBV27 and J usage is TRBJ2-5, with D perhaps TRBD1 (5 bases). Germline values: CDR1 MNHEY, CDR2 SMNVEV (reference sequence). This CDR3 is built from 13 residues. In DNA, the CDR3 is TGTGCCAGCAGTTTGGGGCTTATGAAGACCCGGTACTTC. Protein product: CASSLGLMKTRYF.

The chain links TRBV7-2 to TRBJ2-5; TRBD2 agrees at 7 bases. The CDR3 is 14 amino acids. Germline V gene lookup returns CDR1 SGHTA and CDR2 FQGNSA. V trimming: 5 bases; J trimming: 3 bases; junction bases outside the gene matches: 6. The chain's CDR3 is CASSLSREEETQYF. CDR3 bases: TGTGCCAGCAGCCTCAGCCGGGAGGAAGAGACCCAGTACTTC.

This clonotype turned up a few times. The chain employs TRBV4-3 and TRBJ2-5; 9 bases are a match to TRBD1. The germline gives CDR1 LGHNA, CDR2 YSLEER. Germline trimming cut 0 bases from V and 7 bases from J; bases unmatched to any gene: 12. The CDR3 contains 17 residues. CDR3: CASSQDPRDRDLWTQYF. The CDR3 region has the DNA TGCGCCAGCAGCCAAGACCCCCGGGACAGGGATTTGTGGACCCAGTACTTC.

This clonotype occurred many times. The chain carries TRBV6-5 and TRBJ2-5; D is perhaps TRBD2 (6 bases). Looked up from germline, CDR1 is MNHEY and CDR2 is SVGAGI. The V and J ends lost 0 bases and 5 bases respectively, with 10 bases between them. The CDR3 covers 14 residues. The CDR3, as DNA: TGTGCCAGCAGTTACTCAGGAGGAGGGGAGACCCAGTACTTC. Residues: CASSYSGGGETQYF.

This clonotype was picked up a small number of times. The chain has TRBV2 and TRBJ1-6; D may be TRBD1 (6 bases). Per germline, CDR1 SNHLY and CDR2 FYNNEI. V was cut by 7 bases and J by 9 bases, with 13 bases left in between. The CDR3 runs 13 residues. CDR3 sequence (DNA): TGTGCCAGCAACTGGGGGGGGGCTTCACCCCTCCACTTT. It yields the protein CASNWGGASPLHF. The full variable domain, its missing parts supplied by reference TRBV2 and TRBJ1-6, is EPEVTQTPSHQVTQMGQEVILRCVPISNHLYFYWYRQILGQKVEFLVSFYNNEISEKSEIFDDQFSVERPDGSNFTLKIRSTKLEDSAMYFCASNWGGASPLHFGNGTRLTVT.

The chain links TRBV20-1 to TRBJ2-1; TRBD2 matches at 8 bases. This CDR3 comprises 14 residues. Germline CDR1 and CDR2: DFQATT and SNEGSKA (reference sequence). V was pared by 3 bases and J by 9 bases, with 10 bases of the junction left unmatched. In DNA, the CDR3 is TGCAGTGCTAGGGCGGCGGGGGGCCTTGGTGAGCAGTTCTTC. This sequence encodes CSARAAGGLGEQFF.

This chain connects TRBV15 to TRBJ2-7; 9 nucleotides agree with TRBD1. CDR1 is LNHNV, CDR2 YYDKDF, per germline (reference sequence). Losses at the gene ends were 1 base for V and 7 bases for J; bases not matched to a gene: 8. The CDR3 runs to 15 residues. Here the CDR3 reads CATSRGGGQGNEQYF. DNA for the CDR3: TGTGCCACCAGCAGAGGGGGGGGACAGGGCAATGAGCAGTACTTC. Using reference TRBV15 and TRBJ2-7 for the parts outside the CDR3, the full variable domain is DAMVIQNPRYQVTQFGKPVTLSCSQTLNHNVMYWYQQKSSQAPKLLFHYYDKDFNNEADTPDNFQSRRPNTSFCFLDIRSPGLGDTAMYLCATSRGGGQGNEQYFGPGTRLTVT.